One sample yielded the 18 T cell receptor beta chains listed below, sequenced in a study of cytomegalovirus exposure and HLA in healthy donors. 60 Vbeta and 13 Jbeta primers were used in PCR. Here immunoSEQ multiplex PCR was the method, and the copy in TCRdb shows in-frame clones only, minus some. The sample holds 99,000 or so clones, 10% seen once. The sequencing input was PBMCs. These receptors all come from a man aged 40-49 years in good health and CMV-seropositive.

This clone was observed a few times. The chain employs TRBV4-1 and TRBJ2-4; D is possibly TRBD1 (5 bases). The V and J ends lost 2 bases and 0 bases respectively, with 8 bases between them. The CDR3 length is 15 residues. CDR1 and CDR2 (germline): MGHRA, YSYEKL. The CDR3 reads CASSQTTVAKNIQYF. The CDR3 nucleotides are TGCGCCAGCAGCCAAACGACAGTAGCCAAAAACATTCAGTACTTC.

The chain has TRBV25-1 and TRBJ2-1; D is perhaps TRBD2 (6 bases). The CDR3 covers 15 residues. Per the germline V gene, CDR1 is MGHDK and CDR2 is SYGVNS. V was cut by 2 bases and J by 6 bases, with 14 bases left in between. This CDR3 reads CASSERDSSGNEQFF. The CDR3 DNA sequence: TGTGCCAGCAGTGAACGGGACTCCTCCGGCAATGAGCAGTTCTTC.

This clone has more than one count but fewer than ten. J is TRBJ1-6 and V is TRBV27; tentatively, D is TRBD1 (6 bases). The V end was cut by 8 bases, the J end by 8 bases, with 19 bases between. This CDR3 comprises 15 residues. Germline loops: CDR1 MNHEY, CDR2 SMNVEV (reference sequence). The CDR3 is CASGWGGARDSPLHF. The CDR3 DNA sequence: TGTGCCAGCGGTTGGGGGGGGGCAAGGGATTCACCCCTCCACTTT.

The chain uses TRBV6-5 and TRBJ2-3, with D unclear. The length of the CDR3 is 15 residues. In germline, CDR1 is MNHEY, CDR2 SVGAGI. The V end was cut by 6 bases, the J end by 0 bases, with 13 bases between. CDR3 residues: CASRSPRSSTDTQYF. The DNA of the CDR3 is TGTGCCAGCAGATCCCCTCGTTCCAGCACAGATACGCAGTATTTT.

The chain carries TRBV9 and TRBJ2-3; TRBD1 might be the D (5 bases). This CDR3 spans 14 amino acids. Trimming took 0 bases from V and 0 from J, leaving 5 bases between them. CDR1 SGDLS and CDR2 YYNGEE come from the germline V gene. The CDR3 nucleotides read TGTGCCAGCAGCGTAGAGGGGAGCACAGATACGCAGTATTTT. Residues: CASSVEGSTDTQYF. Full variable domain (remainder filled in from reference TRBV9 and TRBJ2-3): DSGVTQTPKHLITATGQRVTLRCSPRSGDLSVYWYQQSLDQGLQFLIQYYNGEERAKGNILERFSAQQFPDLHSELNLSSLELGDSALYFCASSVEGSTDTQYFGPGTRLTVL.

The V call is TRBV5-8, the J call TRBJ1-3; 8 bases map to TRBD1. The V segment lost 3 bases and the J segment 2 bases; nucleotides outside the gene matches: 4. From germline, CDR1 is SGHTS and CDR2 YDEGEE. The CDR3 consists of 15 residues. The CDR3 nucleotides read TGTGCCAGCAGCTCATTACAGGGGGCTGGAAACACCATATATTTT. Amino acid sequence: CASSSLQGAGNTIYF.

A few counts support this clone. V and J are TRBV5-1 and TRBJ2-2, with 13 bases that match TRBD2. J was trimmed by 4 bases and V by 3 bases; bases with no gene match: 6. The CDR3 consists of 17 residues. From germline, CDR1 is SGHRS and CDR2 YFSETQ. CDR3 amino acids: CASSSPTSGRATGELFF. As DNA, the CDR3 is TGCGCCAGCAGCTCTCCAACTAGCGGGAGGGCCACCGGGGAGCTGTTTTTT.

This clone has just a few counts. V usage is TRBV5-1 and J usage is TRBJ2-1, with a weak D call TRBD2 (6 bases). The CDR3 runs 16 residues. V gave up 2 bases and J gave up 1 base, with 13 bases separating them. CDR1 and CDR2 from the germline V gene are SGHRS and YFSETQ. Here the CDR3 DNA reads TGCGCCAGCAGCTTTGGCGGGGCAGGGTCCTACAATGAGCAGTTCTTC. This gives the protein CASSFGGAGSYNEQFF.

This clone has only a few counts. The chain has TRBV5-1 and TRBJ2-7; D may be TRBD1 (7 bases). Trimming removed 3 bases at V and 6 bases at J, with 10 bases between. The CDR3 has 12 amino acids. Per the germline V gene, CDR1 is SGHRS and CDR2 is YFSETQ. CDR3 residues: CASSYQGGEQYF. CDR3 sequence (DNA): TGCGCCAGCAGCTACCAGGGGGGCGAGCAGTACTTC.

About this clone itself: A junction end diverges from the germline sequence, so it may reflect a read error. The rearrangement joins TRBV6-1 to TRBJ1-6; D not resolved. The germline CDR1 and CDR2 sequences are MNHNS and SASEGT. This CDR3 spans 12 amino acids. Here the CDR3 DNA reads TGTGCCAGCACTGAAGCCGGGGTGCCCCTCCACTTT. Its translation: CASTEAGVPLHF.

Only a few counts were recorded for this clone. The rearrangement uses TRBV5-4 and TRBJ2-3; TRBD2 matches at 12 bases. With 4 bases clipped from V and 3 bases from J, the junction kept 9 bases outside the gene matches. Germline V gene data show CDR1 as SGHNT and CDR2 as YYREEE (reference sequence). This CDR3 spans 17 amino acids. The CDR3 is CASSRGASGRGTDTQYF. The CDR3 DNA follows: TGTGCCAGCAGCCGAGGGGCTAGCGGGAGGGGGACAGATACGCAGTATTTT.

This clone turned up a few times. The CDR3, as DNA: TGTGCCAGCAGCTTAATAGGTGGGAGTTCTAAAGCTTTCTTT. The encoded protein is CASSLIGGSSKAFF. The chain uses TRBV7-8 and TRBJ1-1, with D uncertain. This CDR3 comprises 14 residues. V lost 2 bases and J lost 9, with 16 bases in between. Germline CDR1 SGHVS, CDR2 FQNEAQ.

The chain has TRBV10-1 and TRBJ2-2, with TRBD1 matching over 8 bases. The ends lost 6 bases at V and 3 bases at J; junction bases unmatched: 6. Germline assignment: CDR1 WNHNN and CDR2 SYGVQD (reference sequence). This CDR3 is 15 amino acids long. The CDR3 DNA is TGCGCCAGCAGCCCGGACAGGGCGGACACCGGGGAGCTGTTTTTT. Translating it yields CASSPDRADTGELFF.

This chain connects TRBV29-1 to TRBJ2-7; TRBD2 matches 11 bases. The trim removed 6 bases at V and 1 base at J, leaving 14 bases unmatched. The CDR3 is 17 residues long. Germline CDR1 reads SQVTM; CDR2 reads ANQGSEA. The CDR3: CSVAGMSTSGSSYEQYF. CDR3 nucleotide sequence: TGCAGCGTGGCCGGGATGTCAACTAGCGGGAGTTCCTACGAGCAGTACTTC.

The table lists this clone with a few counts. This sequence joins TRBV27 and TRBJ2-6, with TRBD2 identical over 7 bases. The germline CDR1 and CDR2 sequences are MNHEY and SMNVEV (reference sequence). The junction had 9 bases not matched to a gene; V was cut back by 5 bases and J by 2 bases. CDR3 length equals 17 residues. CDR3 loop: CASSILGTIPGANVLTF. The CDR3 bases are TGTGCCAGCAGTATCCTCGGGACTATCCCTGGGGCCAACGTCCTGACTTTC.

V usage is TRBV28 and J usage is TRBJ2-7; maybe TRBD1 (6 bases). Deletions cut 5 bases from V and 5 bases from J, with 10 bases between. The CDR3 has 12 amino acids. From germline, CDR1 is MDHEN and CDR2 SYDVKM. Here the CDR3 reads CASSTHRDEQYF. The CDR3 DNA reads as TGTGCCAGCAGTACCCACAGGGACGAGCAGTACTTC.

There are a few counts of this clone. The rearrangement uses TRBV7-2 and TRBJ2-1; TRBD2 is a possible D gene (6 bases). Germline loops: CDR1 SGHTA, CDR2 FQGNSA. Deletions cut 4 bases from V and 7 bases from J, with 23 bases between. The CDR3 covers 17 residues. CDR3 DNA: TGTGCCAGCAGCTCGGATGTTTGGACGGGAGTTGGTAATGAGCAGTTCTTC. It is translated as CASSSDVWTGVGNEQFF.

This clone was counted only a few times. The chain links TRBV7-2 to TRBJ1-2; the match to TRBD1 covers 9 bases. Germline V gene data show CDR1 as SGHTA and CDR2 as FQGNSA. Trimming cost V 5 bases and J 0 bases; bases outside gene matches: 1. This CDR3 comprises 14 residues. The CDR3 protein is CASSDRGTNYGYTF. In nucleotides, the CDR3 is TGTGCCAGCAGCGACAGGGGGACTAACTATGGCTACACCTTC.